The rows below give T cell receptor beta chains drawn from one sample of a study of T cells in Graves' hyperthyroidism and ophthalmopathy. Using its own MiXCR run on the multiplex PCR reads, TCRdb lists one record per CDR3 protein. The data show around 480,000 distinct CDR3 sequences, over 13% seen once. The sequenced sample was blood. Every receptor here comes from a woman aged 18-35 years with Graves' hyperthyroidism. The CDR3 runs from the conserved cysteine through the conserved F or W. Each record gives: D gene, J gene, V gene, clone size, CDR3 DNA, CDR3 protein. The D gene is left open where the match is weak. Some rows have no size entry. The others give once, few or many, or a class for an expanded clone.

>.|TRBJ2-7|TRBV20-1|few
TGCAGTGCTAGGCCTCGGGTGCGGAAACAGTCCTACGAGCAGTACTTC
CSARPRVRKQSYEQYF
>.|TRBJ1-4|TRBV12-3/TRBV12-4|many
TGTGCCAGCAATTTAAAACAGGCAACTAATGAAAAACTGTTTTTT
CASNLKQATNEKLFF
>TRBD1|TRBJ1-1|TRBV7-3|many
TGTGCCAGCAGCCCCAATCCGGGACAGGGGGCGAGTACTGAAGCTTTCTTT
CASSPNPGQGASTEAFF
>TRBD2|TRBJ2-2|TRBV10-3|few
TGTGCCATCAGTGAGTCGATAGCGGGAGAGGCCGGGGAGCTGTTTTTT
CAISESIAGEAGELFF
>.|TRBJ2-1|TRBV27|many
TGTGCCAGCAGTTTAAAAACGCTCAGTGAGCAGTTCTTC
CASSLKTLSEQFF
>TRBD2|TRBJ2-5|TRBV11-2|many
TGTGCCAGCAGCTTAGGGCTAGCGGGCGACCAGCGGGAGACCCAGTACTTC
CASSLGLAGDQRETQYF
>.|TRBJ2-5|TRBV5-6|once
TGTGCCAGCAGTTCCTTTTCCCAGGTCCCCTCCCCGTACTTC
CASSSFSQVPSPYF
>.|TRBJ1-2|TRBV6-1|many
TGTGCCAGCAGTAAATTTGAGGAGACTAACTATGGCTACACCTTC
CASSKFEETNYGYTF
>.|TRBJ1-2|TRBV20-1|.
TGCAGTGCTGATAGTAGGGGGGGCTACACCTTC
CSADSRGGYTF
>.|TRBJ1-4|TRBV29-1|once
TGCAGCACCAGAAGGGGGATTTCTGAAAAACTGTTTTTT
CSTRRGISEKLFF